This T cell receptor (beta chain) was sequenced for a study of beta chain features in type 1 diabetes (dated by TCRdb to the late 2010s). With respect to the entire study: No differences in mean age, gender distribution, total cell number or subset yield were found between patients and healthy donors. A total of some 100,000,000 sorted cells were examined across all samples, and the number of cells per subset was strongly correlated with RNA yield. The study compared the TCRB repertoires of sorted circulating CD4+ T cell subsets in recently diagnosed type 1 diabetes patients with those in matched healthy donors. Regulatory and stem cell-like memory subsets were isolated from only 8 patients and roughly eight healthy donors, whereas naive and central memory subsets came from all 30 or so donors.

Paper-wide results and their limitations: Because cDNA rather than genomic DNA was sequenced, highly expressing activated cells could have been over-represented, although no difference in activation and CD3 levels was found between groups. Because small numbers of individuals were included in the HLA sub-analyses, any influence of HLA type on TCRB rearrangement was left unresolved. Shorter templates might be favored by PCR, yet because patient and control samples were amplified and corrected together, any such skew would affect both groups equally. Naive, central memory and regulatory TCRB repertoires appeared to be more similar among patients than among healthy donors. Type 1 diabetes patients showed a moderate but significant shortening of TCRB CDR3 length in all four CD4+ subsets. Fewer insertions and more nucleotide deletions at VDJ recombination sites were observed in patients with type 1 diabetes, implying thymic rearrangement abnormalities.

Each donor gave one peripheral blood draw, averaging approximately 120 mL, which was collected into heparinised tubes. Using a panel that included CD45RO, CCR7, CD25, CD127, CD95 and CD27, naive, central memory, regulatory and stem cell-like memory CD4+ T cells were sorted on a BD FACSAria II. All sorted populations exceeded 98% purity. Right away, PBMCs were isolated by Lymphoprep density gradient centrifugation and were stained directly, with no culture step. Samples were stained and sorted in pairs, with one healthy donor and one patient per experiment, so that batch effects were minimized. The CDR3 spans 14 residues, from the cysteine through the phenylalanine. The CDR3 DNA has 42 bases and is translated from base 1. Trimming accounts for 0 bases at V and 9 bases at J, while the number of junction bases matched to no gene is 4. CDR1 SGHNT and CDR2 YYREEE are derived from the germline V gene (reference sequence).

This clone was detected only a few times. No cognate antigen has been identified for it. Within one base of it there is no much larger clone, and no base qualities were kept. The entire isolated RNA was reverse transcribed using the High Capacity cDNA Reverse Transcription Kit, and thus expressed TCRB transcripts were sequenced. Deep immunoSEQ sequencing was applied to naive, central memory and regulatory T cell samples, giving an average of around 3.8 million total reads per sample. Sorted cells were lysed in RLT buffer, and RNA was extracted using DNase-treated RNeasy Micro or Mini kits according to cell number. Each cell subset was processed on its own to prevent cross-contamination, while patient and healthy donor samples were processed together. TCRB sequences were amplified from cDNA with the immunoSEQ multiplex PCR, producing 87-bp fragments spanning the CDR3 region. Sequencing of the amplicons was performed on the Illumina HiSeq platform. Under the source paper's analysis protocol: Synthetic template baselines were used to correct PCR bias computationally, reads within Hamming distance 2 were collapsed, and singletons that could not be merged were discarded. Reads were aligned against IMGT so that V, D and J genes, CDR3 length and insertions or deletions at six rearrangement sites could be assigned. Clonotype counts were normalized to sorted cell number within each subset before computing true diversity and Gini coefficients with the tcR R package. The overlap coefficient, calculated on TCRB nucleotide sequences, was used to measure repertoire sharing. TCRdb's version of the immuneACCESS table is confined to in-frame rearrangements and falls short of the full clone set. An unresolved V gene accounts for under half of the shortfall where checked; the remainder is of unknown origin. V and J calls and clone size are given by that table; D and trimming were obtained from the DNA. The sample profile shows 60,000 to 75,000 clones; about 50% of them were found once. About 0.74% of the sample is in the top ten clones.

The receptor chain draws on TRBV5-4 and TRBJ2-1, with 9 bases aligning to TRBD2. The TCR sequence derives from a man aged 25 to 45 with type 1 diabetes. Material for sequencing was central memory CD4+ T cells from blood. The DNA is TGTGCCAGCAGCTTGGTGGGTAGCGGGGGTGAGCAGTTCTTC. Its coded protein is CASSLVGSGGEQFF. With the rest looked up from the reference TRBV5-4 and TRBJ2-1 genes rather than sequenced, the full variable domain is ETGVTQSPTHLIKTRGQQVTLRCSSQSGHNTVSWYQQALGQGPQFIFQYYREEENGRGNFPPRFSGLQFPNYSSELNVNALELDDSALYLCASSLVGSGGEQFFGPGTRLTVL.